This T cell receptor beta chain is drawn from a study of blood T cell repertoires in COVID-19. Study information: Specimens from acute and convalescent COVID-19 originated in the United States, Italy and Spain. PBMCs, B-cell-depleted T cells, or T cells provided the cDNA or gDNA that made up the material.

Germline V lookup: CDR1 SQVTM, CDR2 ANQGSEA. The V gene lost 6 bases and the J gene lost 8 bases, with 10 bases spanning the gap. The CDR3 runs to 11 residues. Sequenced by immunoSEQ multiplex PCR; TCRdb stores in-frame clones only, minus some. The sample lists more than 13,000 clones; 90% were seen once. This chain joins TRBV29-1 and TRBJ1-4; tentative D call: TRBD1 (6 bases). Input material: peripheral blood. The source of this sequence is a human donor in a cohort sampled during active COVID-19. For the CDR3, the DNA is TGCAGCGTACCGGACAGAGAAAAACTGTTTTTT. Translated: CSVPDREKLFF.